This T cell receptor beta chain appears in the sequencing data of a study of T cells in Graves' hyperthyroidism and ophthalmopathy (dated by TCRdb to the late 2010s). Regarding the complete study: Peripheral blood was collected at initial diagnosis, before any treatment. A discovery cohort of around 100 patients, 43 with Graves' ophthalmopathy and about 58 with stable Graves' hyperthyroidism, was used to find distinguishing TCR V-J signatures. In addition, the study compared T-cell repertoires in thyroid tissue and in blood from a handful of Graves' hyperthyroidism patients. The 100 or so discovery patients were divided at random into training and test sets in a 7:3 ratio. After blood sampling, hyperthyroidism patients were treated with methimazole at a starting dose of 30 mg daily, and ophthalmopathy patients were treated with high-dose intravenous methylprednisolone. According to the paper, TCR Vbeta CDR3 sequencing was carried out on over 130 peripheral blood samples, which came from about 45 ophthalmopathy, under 80 hyperthyroidism and roughly 17 progressor patients. Whether ophthalmopathy could be predicted prospectively was tested in an independent validation cohort made up of roughly 20 hyperthyroidism patients plus 17 patients who later progressed to ophthalmopathy. Overall study outcomes, separate from this receptor: In validation, the model predicted progression to ophthalmopathy a median of about 6 months before onset, with around 70% sensitivity and almost 75% specificity. No statistical method was used to fix the sample size in advance, and group allocation was not hidden from the investigators. A 13 V-J signature model separated ophthalmopathy from stable hyperthyroidism, with just over 85% sensitivity and just under 84% specificity in cross-validation and 80%/75% in testing. Most expanded thyroid clonotypes (frequency above 0.001) were also detected in blood, a finding suggesting that blood repertoires may reflect thyroid immune responses.

V drops 2 bases and J drops 5 bases, leaving 15 bases in between. The CDR1 and CDR2 encoded by the germline V gene are SGHTA and FQGTGA. There are 15 amino acids in the CDR3, from cysteine to phenylalanine inclusive. The DNA shown is the 45-base CDR3, in frame from base 1. TCR beta CDR3 regions were amplified from RNA transcripts. A first-round RT-PCR of the TCR CDR3 used the HTBI primer set with the Qiagen OneStep RT-PCR kit. Libraries were constructed in a second round of multiplex PCR, after which size selection and purification were performed. The libraries were sequenced on an Illumina HiSeq2000 using paired-end 100 bp reads. For the original study's pipeline: Raw data were processed with SOAPnuke, discarding reads with adapters, uncalled bases, mean Phred below 15, or no exact constant-primer or identifier match. COPE v1.2.5 was used to merge high-quality paired reads, and clonotypes were defined as unique nucleotide sequences. Clonotypes were aligned to IMGT TRBV, TRBD and TRBJ reference segments using MiTCR v1.1. Analysis was restricted to V-J combinations with a frequency above 0.0001, which covered roughly 99% of repertoires. A TCS score was defined as the ratio between F50 (clonal expansion) and ExV (chaos), using BLOSUM62-based TCRdist between CDR3 peptides within each V-J. Welch's t-statistics and random forest reduced around 550 V-J features to 10 to 15, which were used in a naive Bayes classifier (R e1071). The public reads were reanalyzed by TCRdb: fastp trimming at Q25, MiXCR alignment, in-frame beta chains only. Identical CDR3 protein sequences are pooled into one entry, listed with their most common genes and DNA. Clone size and V and J calls follow TCRdb, not the original study. Here the sample has a few hundred thousand distinct CDR3 sequences; about 15% occur a single time. The leading ten clones occupy around 7.3% of the sample.

Concerning this clonotype: This clone's antigen is unknown. Base qualities are not provided; no much larger clone lies one nucleotide away.

Graves' hyperthyroidism was defined as stable when no progression to ophthalmopathy occurred over 18 months of follow-up. The hyperthyroidism patients were between 18 and 65 years old and newly diagnosed, with a disease duration of less than 2 months. Any patient with an uncontrolled infection, another autoimmune disease, pregnancy or lactation was excluded. Diagnoses relied on clinical symptoms, serum thyroxine and TRAb, thyroid ultrasound and orbital computed tomography. PBMCs were isolated from 8 to 10 ml of fresh peripheral blood by Ficoll-Paque density gradient centrifugation. Total RNA was extracted with Trizol reagent, and quality was checked on an Agilent 2100 Bioanalyzer.

The TCR sequence derives from a young woman with Graves' hyperthyroidism. The chain is encoded by TRBV7-3 joined to TRBJ2-5, with no confident D gene call. What was sequenced was blood. The CDR3 reads as follows: CASSLVGVAEETQYF. Read as DNA, the sequence is TGTGCCAGCAGCTTAGTTGGGGTGGCTGAGGAGACCCAGTACTTC. With all but the CDR3 taken from the reference TRBV7-3 and TRBJ2-5 genes, the full variable domain is: GAGVSQTPSNKVTEKGKYVELRCDPISGHTALYWYRQSLGQGPEFLIYFQGTGAADDSGLPNDRFFAVRPEGSVSTLKIQRTERGDSAVYLCASSLVGVAEETQYFGPGTRLLVL.